Following are 17 T cell receptor beta chains from one sample sequenced in a study of vaccination and CD4 T cells after COVID-19. The Oncomine TCR Beta short-read assay sequenced DNA from cultured CD4+ T cells. MiXCR, run by TCRdb on the PCR reads, gives a single entry per CDR3 protein. The sample records approximately 12,000 distinct CDR3 sequences, around three fifths being singletons. Treatment noted: approximately 11-day PBMC culture with coronavirus spike peptide pools or control peptides (ViraFEST assay). Antigens of these TCRs are unknown. Input material: CD4+ T cells from blood, cultured in vitro. All receptors come from a human donor who had recovered from COVID-19.

This clonotype was detected only a few times. V is TRBV7-6 and J is TRBJ2-5, with D perhaps matching TRBD2 (6 bases). Trimming cost V 0 bases and J 1 base, with 12 bases left between them. This CDR3 contains 16 residues. Looked up from germline, CDR1 is SGHVS and CDR2 is FNYEAQ. The DNA for the CDR3 is TGTGCCAGCAGCTTAGCGAGTGGGAGGCCCCAAGAGACCCAGTACTTC. Its protein is CASSLASGRPQETQYF.

The chain is built from TRBV7-9 and TRBJ2-7; possibly TRBD2 for D (6 bases). The CDR3 length is 15 residues. CDR1 is SEHNR and CDR2 is FQNEAQ in the germline V gene (reference sequence). Trimming removed 3 bases at V and 1 base at J, with 13 bases between. The CDR3 loop reads CASSFTGEASYEQYF. DNA for the CDR3: TGTGCCAGCAGCTTTACCGGGGAGGCGTCCTACGAGCAGTACTTC.

This clonotype was seen only a few times. The chain couples TRBV15 to TRBJ2-3; TRBD2 is a possible D gene (6 bases). Between the trimmed V and J ends, which lost 0 bases and 3 bases, there was a span of 10 bases. Germline V CDR1 and CDR2: LNHNV, YYDKDF (reference sequence). The CDR3 sequence is 15 residues long. The CDR3 nucleotides read TGTGCCACCAGCAGAGATCGCGGGAAAACAGATACGCAGTATTTT. It yields the protein CATSRDRGKTDTQYF.

The chain joins TRBV7-9 to TRBJ2-1, with 8 bases that match TRBD1. Germline CDR1 SEHNR, CDR2 FQNEAQ (reference sequence). V trimming: 5 bases; J trimming: 0 bases; junction bases outside the gene matches: 9. The CDR3 extends over 17 amino acids. CDR3 loop: CASSGGLGTGSYNEQFF. CDR3 bases: TGTGCCAGCAGCGGGGGTCTAGGGACAGGCTCCTACAATGAGCAGTTCTTC.

This chain joins TRBV5-6 and TRBJ1-3; 8 nucleotides match TRBD1. Germline V gene data show CDR1 as SGHDT and CDR2 as YYEEEE. The CDR3 totals 15 residues. The V segment lost 2 bases and the J segment 4 bases; nucleotides outside the gene matches: 5. CDR3 DNA: TGTGCCAGCAGCTTTCGGACAGGGTGGGGAAACACCATATATTTT. Translating it yields CASSFRTGWGNTIYF.

The chain is built from TRBV11-2 and TRBJ2-4; 7 nucleotides match TRBD1. CDR3 length equals 14 residues. In germline, CDR1 is SGHAT, CDR2 FQNNGV. V gave up 5 bases and J gave up 6 bases; unmatched junction bases: 7. The CDR3 DNA follows: TGTGCCAGCAGCGCGCCGACAGGGAGAAACATTCAGTACTTC. It yields the protein CASSAPTGRNIQYF.

J is TRBJ1-1 and V is TRBV11-1; 10 positions agree with TRBD1. J was trimmed by 6 bases and V by 9 bases; bases with no gene match: 7. Germline CDR1 is SGHAT and CDR2 is FQDESV (reference sequence). CDR3 length: 13 amino acids. DNA for the CDR3: TGTGCCAGTAGCCGACAGGGGGCCGCTGAAGCTTTCTTT. It translates to CASSRQGAAEAFF.

The chain uses TRBV20-1 and TRBJ1-5; D unclear. Germline-derived CDR1 and CDR2 are DFQATT and SNEGSKA (reference sequence). Trimming removed 2 bases from V and 5 bases from J, with 31 bases in between. The CDR3 extends over 20 amino acids. CDR3: CSARRLSRASGQVFDQPQHF. DNA for the CDR3: TGCAGTGCTAGACGTCTATCAAGAGCCTCGGGTCAGGTATTTGATCAGCCCCAGCATTTT.

V gene TRBV20-1 combines with J gene TRBJ2-1; possible D gene TRBD2, 7 bases. The CDR3 runs 13 residues. The V end lost 6 bases, the J end lost 6 bases, and 15 bases lay between the germline ends. Germline lookup yields CDR1 DFQATT and CDR2 SNEGSKA (reference sequence). CDR3 amino acids: CSAPRGAVNEQFF. CDR3 in DNA: TGCAGTGCACCCCGGGGGGCGGTCAATGAGCAGTTCTTC.

The gene calls are TRBV7-6 and TRBJ2-1; D call uncertain. V gave up 2 bases and J gave up 2 bases, with 10 bases separating them. The CDR3 is 15 amino acids. CDR1 and CDR2 (germline): SGHVS, FNYEAQ. The CDR3 bases are TGTGCCAGCAGCTTAAGACCGAACACCTACAATGAGCAGTTCTTC. Its protein product is CASSLRPNTYNEQFF.

This clonotype was recorded a few times. V is TRBV20-1 and J is TRBJ2-1, with 11 bases fitting TRBD2. The germline CDR1 and CDR2 sequences are DFQATT and SNEGSKA (reference sequence). The length of the CDR3 is 17 residues. With 1 base clipped from V and 7 bases from J, the junction kept 12 bases outside the gene matches. CDR3 nucleotide sequence: TGCAGTGCTAGAGGGCTAGCGGGAGGCTCTACGGGGAATGAGCAGTTCTTC. Amino acids: CSARGLAGGSTGNEQFF.

The table lists this clonotype with a few counts. The chain joins TRBV20-1 to TRBJ1-5; D gene uncertain. CDR3 length: 12 amino acids. Germline V gene data show CDR1 as DFQATT and CDR2 as SNEGSKA (reference sequence). V was cut by 6 bases and J by 6 bases, with 12 bases left in between. The CDR3 DNA sequence: TGCAGTGCGAAGGGTTATGGTCAGCCCCAGCATTTT. The encoded protein is CSAKGYGQPQHF.

The chain carries TRBV7-3 and TRBJ2-3; 9 positions agree with TRBD2. The CDR3 contains 18 residues. Germline V CDR1 and CDR2: SGHTA, FQGTGA. Losses at the gene ends were 5 bases for V and 0 bases for J; bases not matched to a gene: 12. The DNA of the CDR3 is TGTGCCAGCAGCCGTGGGAGCGGGGGGTTCTCTAGCACAGATACGCAGTATTTT. Its translation is CASSRGSGGFSSTDTQYF.

Only a few counts were recorded for this clonotype. The J gene is TRBJ1-2, the V gene TRBV6-1; the match to TRBD1 covers 8 bases. Germline CDR1 and CDR2: MNHNS and SASEGT. This CDR3 has 15 residues. The junction had 6 bases not matched to a gene; V was cut back by 5 bases and J by 1 base. CDR3 in amino acids: CASSPWDRSNYGYTF. The CDR3 DNA is TGTGCCAGCAGTCCCTGGGACAGGAGTAACTATGGCTACACCTTC.

The chain has TRBV7-9 and TRBJ2-2, with D tentatively TRBD1 (6 bases). V gave up 5 bases and J gave up 4 bases, with 14 bases separating them. The germline V gene encodes CDR1 SEHNR and CDR2 FQNEAQ (reference sequence). CDR3 length: 15 residues. The CDR3, as DNA: TGTGCCAGCAGCGCACAGGGTAGGGTCACCGGGGAGCTGTTTTTT. It yields the protein CASSAQGRVTGELFF.

The V gene is TRBV5-4, the J gene TRBJ1-6; D is unresolved. The CDR3 extends over 14 amino acids. V lost 4 bases, J lost 7 bases, and 12 bases lay in between. Germline CDR1 and CDR2: SGHNT and YYREEE (reference sequence). CDR3 residues: CASSHREANSPLHF. The CDR3, as DNA: TGTGCCAGCAGCCACCGGGAAGCCAATTCACCCCTCCACTTT.

The chain employs TRBV7-2 and TRBJ2-5; 10 nucleotides agree with TRBD2. The CDR3 extends over 16 amino acids. CDR1 and CDR2 (germline): SGHTA, FQGNSA. V trimming: 3 bases; J trimming: 4 bases; junction bases outside the gene matches: 8. The CDR3 nucleotides read TGTGCCAGCAGCTTGCGAGCGGGGGGGCTCGTAGAGACCCAGTACTTC. Its translation: CASSLRAGGLVETQYF.